This TCR beta chain is drawn from a study of T cells after yellow fever vaccination. In the study overall: Those fractions that held only low numbers of cells were prepared using the SMART-Seq v4 Ultra Low Input RNA kit.

5'RACE template switching produced TCR cDNA carrying a universal primer site and UMIs. TCRdb processed the 5' RACE reads anew with MiXCR; each CDR3 protein has one entry. The table lists some 16,000 distinct CDR3 sequences, 4% of them singletons. This clonotype was seen at least ten times. General study findings and limits: Post-booster repertoires contained most primary-vaccination clones again (approximately 97% CD4, 85% to 90% CD8). Faster peaking, at day 5 versus 15, marked a secondary response that was weaker.

The sequenced sample was PBMCs, either bulk or a sorted T-cell subset (CD4+, CD8+, memory, or dextramer-sorted; not recorded which), obtained 15 days after the yellow fever booster vaccination. This TCR came from a man aged 30-40 years who received the YFV17D yellow fever vaccine.

The CDR3 here is CASSYTRMGSPLHF. The CDR3 nucleotides read TGTGCCAGCAGTTATACAAGGATGGGTTCACCCCTCCACTTT. The chain joins TRBV12-3 or TRBV12-4 to TRBJ1-6; D not certain. The CDR3 contains 14 residues. Deletions cut 4 bases from V and 9 bases from J, with 13 bases between.